The 7 T cell receptor beta chains below all came from one sample that was sequenced in a study of a mutant IDH1 vaccine in newly diagnosed glioma. Some clones are missing from TCRdb's copy, which holds only in-frame ones; the method was immunoSEQ multiplex PCR. The table has about 40,000 clones, 83% seen once; the top ten hold roughly 5%. The antigens of these receptors remain unknown. Regarding time point: week 35, safety follow-up. Topical imiquimod was applied with each vaccine dose, which held 300 ug of mutant IDH1 20-mer peptide. The source material was PBMCs, sampled from a glioma patient whose treatment included an IDH1 peptide vaccine. These receptors came from a woman in her fifties or sixties with glioma.

This chain joins TRBV13 and TRBJ2-7; the D gene is possibly TRBD2 (7 bases). This CDR3 contains 13 residues. Germline V CDR1 and CDR2: PRHDT, FYEKMQ (reference sequence). The V gene lost 2 bases and the J gene lost 5 bases, with 10 bases spanning the gap. In DNA, the CDR3 is TGTGCCAGCAGCTTAAGGGGGGGCCACGAGCAGTACTTC. Protein: CASSLRGGHEQYF. Full variable domain (missing parts from reference TRBV13 and TRBJ2-7): AAGVIQSPRHLIKEKRETATLKCYPIPRHDTVYWYQQGPGQDPQFLISFYEKMQSDKGSIPDRFSAQQFSDYHSELNMSSLELGDSALYFCASSLRGGHEQYFGPGTRLTVT.

The rearrangement links TRBV27 to TRBJ2-1; the D gene is possibly TRBD1 (6 bases). Germline loops: CDR1 MNHEY, CDR2 SMNVEV (reference sequence). Trimming removed 7 bases from V and 4 bases from J, with 20 bases in between. The CDR3 has 16 residues. CDR3 sequence (DNA): TGTGCCAGCATTCCCACAGGGACACAATCGTACAATGAGCAGTTCTTC. Translated, it gives CASIPTGTQSYNEQFF.

V usage is TRBV27 and J usage is TRBJ1-4; weak D call: TRBD1 (6 bases). The CDR3 loop spans 15 amino acids. Trimming pared 2 bases from V and 4 bases from J, leaving 11 bases between. CDR1 is MNHEY and CDR2 is SMNVEV in the germline V gene (reference sequence). CDR3 DNA: TGTGCCAGCAGTTTAAGGACAGCTATTAATGAAAAACTGTTTTTT. Residues: CASSLRTAINEKLFF.

The gene calls are TRBV28 and TRBJ1-2, with 7 bases fitting TRBD1. Germline V gene lookup returns CDR1 MDHEN and CDR2 SYDVKM. CDR3 length equals 13 residues. V lost 10 bases, J lost 6 bases, and 11 bases stayed unmatched. The CDR3 DNA is TGTGCCACCATATCGACAGGGCAAAATGGCTACACCTTC. It is translated as CATISTGQNGYTF.

The CDR3 protein is CASSLVTSGGPSYNEQFF. In DNA, the CDR3 is TGTGCCAGCAGTTTAGTCACTAGCGGGGGCCCGTCCTACAATGAGCAGTTCTTC. V is TRBV27 and J is TRBJ2-1, with 11 bases lining up with TRBD2. This CDR3 comprises 18 residues. Germline values: CDR1 MNHEY, CDR2 SMNVEV (reference sequence). J lost 1 base, V lost 2 bases, and 7 bases had no gene match.

The count of this clone is one. V and J are TRBV18 and TRBJ1-6, with 9 bases fitting TRBD1. Germline CDR1 is KGHSH and CDR2 is LQKENI. Germline trimming cut 6 bases from V and 5 bases from J; bases unmatched to any gene: 5. CDR3 length: 15 residues. In nucleotides, the CDR3 is TGTGCCAGCTCCTCGGGACAGGGACATAATTCACCCCTCCACTTT. It encodes CASSSGQGHNSPLHF.

The chain has TRBV19 and TRBJ1-5; no definite D call. Trimming took 3 bases from V and 1 from J, leaving 16 bases between them. The CDR3 has 17 amino acids. Germline V gene data show CDR1 as LNHDA and CDR2 as SQIVND (reference sequence). CDR3: CASSIPPPTASNQPQHF. CDR3 DNA: TGTGCCAGTAGTATTCCCCCTCCTACGGCGAGCAATCAGCCCCAGCATTTT.